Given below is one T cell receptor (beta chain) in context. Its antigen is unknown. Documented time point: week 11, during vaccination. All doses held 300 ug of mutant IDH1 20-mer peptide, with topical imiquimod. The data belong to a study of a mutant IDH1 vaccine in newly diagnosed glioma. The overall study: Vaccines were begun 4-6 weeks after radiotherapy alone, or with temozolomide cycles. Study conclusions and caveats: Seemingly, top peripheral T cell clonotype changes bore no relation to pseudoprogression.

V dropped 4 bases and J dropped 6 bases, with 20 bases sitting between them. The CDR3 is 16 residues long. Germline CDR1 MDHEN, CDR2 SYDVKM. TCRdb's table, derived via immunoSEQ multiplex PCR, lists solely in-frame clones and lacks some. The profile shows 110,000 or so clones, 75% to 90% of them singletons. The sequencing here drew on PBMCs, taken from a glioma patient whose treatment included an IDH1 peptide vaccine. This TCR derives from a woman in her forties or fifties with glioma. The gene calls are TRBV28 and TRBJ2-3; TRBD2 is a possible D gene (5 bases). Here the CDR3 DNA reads TGTGCCAGCAGTTCCTCTCTAGCTGATAAAGGGGATACGCAGTATTTT. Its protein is CASSSSLADKGDTQYF.